Following are 28 T cell receptor beta chains from one sample sequenced in a study of blood T cell repertoires in COVID-19. Clones were sequenced by immunoSEQ multiplex PCR, and TCRdb holds only the in-frame ones, with some missing. The repertoire holds over 120,000 clones, with 84% as singletons. The sample taken for sequencing was peripheral blood. The receptors shown here come from a man between 60 and 75 years old with active or convalescent COVID-19.

The chain employs TRBV24-1 and TRBJ1-5; D is possibly TRBD1 (5 bases). The CDR3 runs 13 residues. Germline assignment: CDR1 KGHDR and CDR2 SFDVKD. V lost 7 bases and J lost 5, with 11 bases in between. CDR3 DNA sequence: TGTGCCACCAGCGACAGAGTTTATCAGCCCCAGCATTTT. Residues: CATSDRVYQPQHF.

V usage is TRBV5-1 and J usage is TRBJ1-2; a possible D gene is TRBD1 (5 bases). The CDR3 has 15 residues. V lost 5 bases and J lost 3, with 17 bases in between. From germline, CDR1 is SGHRS and CDR2 YFSETQ. The CDR3 DNA sequence: TGCGCCAGCAGGTCGATCGGGGGTCAGGACTATGGCTACACCTTC. Translating gives CASRSIGGQDYGYTF. Filled out from reference TRBV5-1 and TRBJ1-2, the complete variable domain reads KAGVTQTPRYLIKTRGQQVTLSCSPISGHRSVSWYQQTPGQGLQFLFEYFSETQRNKGNFPGRFSGRQFSNSRSEMNVSTLELGDSALYLCASRSIGGQDYGYTFGSGTRLTVV.

The V and J genes are TRBV19 and TRBJ2-6, with TRBD1 matching 7 bases. The germline CDR1 and CDR2 sequences are LNHDA and SQIVND (reference sequence). J gave up 0 bases and V 4 bases, and 3 bases lay outside the gene matches. The CDR3 has 16 amino acids. The CDR3 sequence is CASSSDRDSGANVLTF. DNA for the CDR3: TGTGCCAGTAGTAGCGACAGGGACTCTGGGGCCAACGTCCTGACTTTC.

The table lists this clone with a count of one. The rearrangement links TRBV11-2 to TRBJ1-2; D not resolved. The CDR3 runs to 13 residues. Germline CDR1 SGHAT, CDR2 FQNNGV. Trimming took 1 base from V and 4 from J, leaving 7 bases between them. The CDR3 DNA reads TGTGCCAGCAGCTTAGGAGCCTCCTATGGCTACACCTTC. Amino acids: CASSLGASYGYTF.

The V and J genes are TRBV14 and TRBJ2-1, with D possibly TRBD2 on 5 matching bases. Germline CDR1 and CDR2: SGHDN and FVKESK. CDR3 length: 15 amino acids. Between the trimmed V and J ends, which lost 3 bases and 7 bases, there was a span of 16 bases. CDR3 bases: TGTGCCAGCAGCCAGAAGGTTCGGGAAGTGAATGAGCAGTTCTTC. Its protein product is CASSQKVREVNEQFF.

The chain joins TRBV7-8 to TRBJ1-4; TRBD1 aligns across 10 bases. CDR1 and CDR2 from the germline V gene are SGHVS and FQNEAQ. Trimming at V came to 4 bases and at J to 6 bases, leaving 11 bases not matched to a gene. The CDR3 extends over 17 amino acids. CDR3 residues: CASSSRVGTGDDEKLFF. CDR3 nucleotides: TGTGCCAGCAGCTCCCGAGTTGGGACAGGGGACGATGAAAAACTGTTTTTT. Based on the CDR3 plus reference TRBV7-8 and TRBJ1-4, the full variable domain is GAGVSQSPRYKVAKRGQDVALRCDPISGHVSLFWYQQALGQGPEFLTYFQNEAQLDKSGLPSDRFFAERPEGSVSTLKIQRTQQEDSAVYLCASSSRVGTGDDEKLFFGSGTQLSVL.

The gene calls are TRBV5-1 and TRBJ1-4; 7 positions agree with TRBD1. Germline V lookup: CDR1 SGHRS, CDR2 YFSETQ. The CDR3 consists of 14 residues. V lost 0 bases and J lost 8; bases outside the gene matches: 4. The CDR3 here is CASSLGDRGEKLFF. The CDR3 DNA reads TGCGCCAGCAGCTTGGGGGACAGAGGAGAAAAACTGTTTTTT.

This clone has just one count. The chain links TRBV9 to TRBJ2-3; no definite D call. The CDR3 extends over 14 amino acids. CDR1 and CDR2 from the germline V gene are SGDLS and YYNGEE. Trimming took off 2 bases at V and 0 bases at J, with 7 bases between the two ends. The CDR3 spells CASSVPTSTDTQYF. The CDR3, as DNA: TGTGCCAGCAGCGTCCCTACTAGCACAGATACGCAGTATTTT.

This clone was detected only a few times. CDR3 in amino acids: CAWSGPGQNTEAFF. In DNA form, the CDR3 reads TGTGCCTGGAGTGGCCCGGGACAGAACACTGAAGCTTTCTTT. This chain connects TRBV30 to TRBJ1-1; perhaps TRBD1 as D (6 bases). The V gene's germline CDR1 is GTSNPN and CDR2 SVGIG (reference sequence). The V and J ends lost 1 base and 1 base respectively, with 10 bases between them. CDR3 length: 14 residues.

A single count supports this clone. The V call is TRBV10-3, the J call TRBJ1-3; D is uncertain. Trimming removed 7 bases at V and 0 bases at J, with 7 bases between. CDR1 and CDR2 (germline): ENHRY, SYGVKD. CDR3 length equals 13 residues. The CDR3, as DNA: TGTGCCATCACCGGGAACTCTGGAAACACCATATATTTT. Translation: CAITGNSGNTIYF.

The V and J genes are TRBV11-2 and TRBJ2-7; maybe TRBD2 (6 bases). The CDR3 is 14 residues long. Trimming removed 1 base at V and 4 bases at J, with 11 bases between. Germline-derived CDR1 and CDR2 are SGHAT and FQNNGV. The CDR3 region is CASSLGTAGYEQYF. The CDR3 DNA reads TGTGCCAGCAGCTTAGGGACGGCGGGGTACGAGCAGTACTTC.

V usage is TRBV11-3 and J usage is TRBJ2-1; 7 bases fit TRBD2. V lost 1 base and J lost 2; bases outside the gene matches: 2. Germline CDR1 and CDR2: SGHNT and YENEEA. This CDR3 comprises 15 residues. The CDR3 loop is CASSLVAGAYNEQFF. The CDR3 coding sequence is TGTGCCAGCAGCTTAGTAGCGGGCGCCTACAATGAGCAGTTCTTC.

This clone was detected once. The rearrangement uses TRBV6-5 and TRBJ2-2, with D tentatively TRBD1 (5 bases). The germline gives CDR1 MNHEY, CDR2 SVGAGI. V lost 2 bases and J lost 5, with 6 bases in between. This CDR3 spans 13 amino acids. Here the CDR3 DNA reads TGTGCCAGCAGTTACAGGGGTACCGGGGAGCTGTTTTTT. Amino acids: CASSYRGTGELFF.

The V and J genes are TRBV19 and TRBJ1-1; no clear D gene. V shed 4 bases and J shed 4 bases, with 10 bases lying between them. CDR1 and CDR2 (germline): LNHDA, SQIVND (reference sequence). CDR3 size: 13 residues. CDR3 nucleotide sequence: TGTGCCAGTAGTAGCCGGGTAATCACTGAAGCTTTCTTT. This encodes CASSSRVITEAFF.

CDR3 protein: CASRVARGGNEQFF. CDR3 coding DNA: TGTGCCAGCAGGGTAGCTCGAGGGGGCAATGAGCAGTTCTTC. J is TRBJ2-1 and V is TRBV6-5; D may be TRBD1 (6 bases). CDR1 is MNHEY, CDR2 SVGAGI, per germline. This CDR3 spans 14 amino acids. V lost 6 bases and J lost 6, with 15 bases in between.

The J gene is TRBJ2-3, the V gene TRBV5-4, with D possibly TRBD2 on 6 matching bases. V dropped 0 bases and J dropped 2 bases, with 10 bases sitting between them. The CDR3 runs to 15 residues. Germline V gene lookup returns CDR1 SGHNT and CDR2 YYREEE (reference sequence). The CDR3 sequence is CASSLVRGYTDTQYF. The CDR3 DNA reads TGTGCCAGCAGCTTGGTGCGGGGCTACACAGATACGCAGTATTTT. Supplemented by reference TRBV5-4 and TRBJ2-3, the full variable domain reads ETGVTQSPTHLIKTRGQQVTLRCSSQSGHNTVSWYQQALGQGPQFIFQYYREEENGRGNFPPRFSGLQFPNYSSELNVNALELDDSALYLCASSLVRGYTDTQYFGPGTRLTVL.

In its sample, this clone was seen a few times. V gene TRBV10-1 combines with J gene TRBJ1-1, with D unclear. The V end was cut by 2 bases, the J end by 2 bases, with 6 bases between. This CDR3 is 13 amino acids long. CDR1 is WNHNN and CDR2 is SYGVQD in the germline V gene (reference sequence). CDR3 loop: CASSETFNTEAFF. CDR3 coding DNA: TGCGCCAGCAGTGAGACTTTTAACACTGAAGCTTTCTTT.

This sequence joins TRBV19 and TRBJ1-1; D is ambiguous. Trimming cost V 6 bases and J 3 bases, with 17 bases left between them. Germline V gene sequence: CDR1 LNHDA, CDR2 SQIVND (reference sequence). This CDR3 contains 15 residues. In DNA form, the CDR3 reads TGTGCCAGTAGATTAGTAGTACAGCCGGACACTGAAGCTTTCTTT. It specifies CASRLVVQPDTEAFF.

The chain has TRBV7-2 and TRBJ2-5, with TRBD2 as a possible D gene (7 bases). Trimming cost V 5 bases and J 5 bases, with 24 bases left between them. Germline V gene data show CDR1 as SGHTA and CDR2 as FQGNSA. CDR3 length equals 17 residues. The CDR3 nucleotides read TGTGCCAGCAGCCTCCCGGACATCGGGGGGCGCCAGGAGACCCAGTACTTC. Protein: CASSLPDIGGRQETQYF. Drawing the rest from reference TRBV7-2 and TRBJ2-5, the complete variable domain is GAGVSQSPSNKVTEKGKDVELRCDPISGHTALYWYRQSLGQGLEFLIYFQGNSAPDKSGLPSDRFSAERTGGSVSTLTIQRTQQEDSAVYLCASSLPDIGGRQETQYFGPGTRLLVL.

The chain uses TRBV5-1 and TRBJ1-4; D is undetermined. V was clipped by 0 bases and J by 5 bases, with 17 bases between them. The germline CDR1 and CDR2 sequences are SGHRS and YFSETQ. The CDR3 loop spans 17 amino acids. The CDR3 nucleotides are TGCGCCAGCAGCTTGGCAGGCAGGAGGCTAGAAAATGAAAAACTGTTTTTT. Translating it yields CASSLAGRRLENEKLFF.

This chain connects TRBV9 to TRBJ1-1; a weak D match, TRBD1 (5 bases). CDR1 and CDR2 (germline): SGDLS, YYNGEE. The germline V and J ends were trimmed by 0 bases and 7 bases, with 10 bases remaining between them. The CDR3 contains 13 residues. CDR3 bases: TGTGCCAGCAGCGTAGTATCTGACAGTGAAGCTTTCTTT. The encoded protein is CASSVVSDSEAFF. Combining the CDR3 with reference TRBV9 and TRBJ1-1 gives the whole variable domain DSGVTQTPKHLITATGQRVTLRCSPRSGDLSVYWYQQSLDQGLQFLIQYYNGEERAKGNILERFSAQQFPDLHSELNLSSLELGDSALYFCASSVVSDSEAFFGQGTRLTVV.

V and J are TRBV11-2 and TRBJ2-1; possibly TRBD2 for D (6 bases). The CDR3 is made up of 12 amino acids. The V end lost 5 bases, the J end lost 10 bases, and 12 bases lay between the germline ends. In germline, CDR1 is SGHAT, CDR2 FQNNGV. The CDR3 reads CASSISGTEQFF. In nucleotides, the CDR3 is TGTGCCAGCAGCATTAGCGGAACCGAGCAGTTCTTC. Combining the CDR3 with reference TRBV11-2 and TRBJ2-1 gives the whole variable domain EAGVAQSPRYKIIEKRQSVAFWCNPISGHATLYWYQQILGQGPKLLIQFQNNGVVDDSQLPKDRFSAERLKGVDSTLKIQPAKLEDSAVYLCASSISGTEQFFGPGTRLTVL.

This clone was found a few times. V and J are TRBV12-3 or TRBV12-4 and TRBJ1-2; 7 nucleotides align to TRBD1. CDR3 size: 10 residues. V was pared by 6 bases and J by 14 bases, with 6 bases of the junction left unmatched. The chain's CDR3 is CASRGQAETF. In nucleotides, the CDR3 is TGTGCCAGCAGAGGACAGGCTGAGACCTTC.

The J gene is TRBJ1-5, the V gene TRBV10-3; 9 bases are a match to TRBD1. J was trimmed by 6 bases and V by 0 bases; bases with no gene match: 6. Germline V gene data show CDR1 as ENHRY and CDR2 as SYGVKD. This CDR3 is 16 amino acids long. The CDR3 nucleotides are TGTGCCATCAGTGAGTCGACAGGGGGTTTAAGTCAGCCCCAGCATTTT. Amino acid sequence: CAISESTGGLSQPQHF.

This rearrangement joins TRBV4-3 to TRBJ2-1; TRBD2 matches at 13 bases. Unmatched junction bases numbered 7, after V lost 5 bases and J lost 12 bases. Germline CDR1 and CDR2: LGHNA and YSLEER. There are 14 residues in the CDR3. The CDR3 bases are TGCGCCAGCAGCGACCGACTAGCGGGGGGTACGCAGTTCTTC. The encoded protein is CASSDRLAGGTQFF.

This chain uses TRBV30 with TRBJ1-1; D is perhaps TRBD1 (6 bases). The CDR3 is made up of 16 amino acids. The V and J ends lost 0 bases and 0 bases respectively, with 14 bases between them. Looked up from germline, CDR1 is GTSNPN and CDR2 is SVGIG (reference sequence). Here the CDR3 DNA reads TGTGCCTGGAGTGTTGGGGGCAGGGGTTTGAACACTGAAGCTTTCTTT. It yields the protein CAWSVGGRGLNTEAFF.

This clone was observed once. V and J are TRBV6-5 and TRBJ2-7, with D possibly being TRBD1 (6 bases). The germline V gene has CDR1 MNHEY and CDR2 SVGAGI. V was trimmed by 7 bases and J by 3 bases, leaving 16 bases between them. The CDR3 covers 14 residues. CDR3 in amino acids: CASTPLRQDYEQYF. The CDR3 nucleotides are TGTGCCAGCACCCCCTTACGACAGGACTACGAGCAGTACTTC.

This sequence joins TRBV5-1 and TRBJ2-7, with TRBD1 matching 7 bases. The CDR3 runs to 14 residues. V was pared by 4 bases and J by 0 bases, with 4 bases of the junction left unmatched. CDR1 and CDR2 (germline): SGHRS, YFSETQ. The CDR3 coding sequence is TGCGCCAGCAGCCAGGGGGTAGTCTCCTACGAGCAGTACTTC. Residues: CASSQGVVSYEQYF.